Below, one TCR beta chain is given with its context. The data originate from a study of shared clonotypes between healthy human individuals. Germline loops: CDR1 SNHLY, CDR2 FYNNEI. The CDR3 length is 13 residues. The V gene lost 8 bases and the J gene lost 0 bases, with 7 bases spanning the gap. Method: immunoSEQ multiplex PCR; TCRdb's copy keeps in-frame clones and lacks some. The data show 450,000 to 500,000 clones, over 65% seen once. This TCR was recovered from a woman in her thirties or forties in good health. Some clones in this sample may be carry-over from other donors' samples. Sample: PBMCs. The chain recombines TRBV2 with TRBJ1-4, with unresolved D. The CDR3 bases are TGTGCCAGCGGGCAGGCAACTAATGAAAAACTGTTTTTT. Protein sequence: CASGQATNEKLFF.